This T cell receptor beta chain derives from a study of blood T cell repertoires in COVID-19. Study in general: The cDNA or gDNA used as material had been derived from T cells, B-cell-depleted T cells, or PBMCs.

As handled by the study authors: Reference gene primer amplification in the assay estimated nucleated cell counts. TCRdb's copy holds only in-frame clones and misses some; the assay was immunoSEQ multiplex PCR. Clone size and V and J calls were adopted from that table, with D and trimming inferred from the DNA. The data show fewer than 300,000 clones, around nine tenths seen once. Germline CDR1 SGHVS, CDR2 FNYEAQ. The J segment lost 7 bases and the V segment lost 4 bases, leaving 6 bases of the junction unmatched. The length of the CDR3 is 16 residues. Residents of under 25 US areas, aged about 18 to 89 years, made up the participants.

The receptor was derived from a woman younger than 45 who had recovered from COVID-19. The sequenced sample consisted of PBMCs or T cells enriched from blood (not recorded which). The chain links TRBV7-6 to TRBJ2-1; 14 positions agree with TRBD2. The CDR3 bases are TGTGCCAGCAGCTCGACGAGGACTAGCGGGAGGAATGAGCAGTTCTTC. This encodes CASSSTRTSGRNEQFF. Filled out from reference TRBV7-6 and TRBJ2-1, the complete variable domain reads GAGVSQSPRYKVTKRGQDVALRCDPISGHVSLYWYRQALGQGPEFLTYFNYEAQQDKSGLPNDRFSAERPEGSISTLTIQRTEQRDSAMYRCASSSTRTSGRNEQFFGPGTRLTVL.